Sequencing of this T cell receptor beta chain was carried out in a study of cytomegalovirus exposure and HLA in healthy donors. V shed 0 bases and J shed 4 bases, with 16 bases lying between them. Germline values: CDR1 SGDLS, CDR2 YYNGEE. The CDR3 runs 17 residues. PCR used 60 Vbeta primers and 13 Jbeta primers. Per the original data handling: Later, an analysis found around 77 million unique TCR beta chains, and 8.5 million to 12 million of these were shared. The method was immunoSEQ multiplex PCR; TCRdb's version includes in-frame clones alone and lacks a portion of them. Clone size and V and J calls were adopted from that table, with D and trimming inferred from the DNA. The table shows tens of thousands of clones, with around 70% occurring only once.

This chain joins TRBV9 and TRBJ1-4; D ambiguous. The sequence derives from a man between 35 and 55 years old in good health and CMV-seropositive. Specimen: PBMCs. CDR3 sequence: CASSVDSGDQVNEKLFF. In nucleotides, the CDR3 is TGTGCCAGCAGCGTAGACTCCGGTGATCAGGTTAATGAAAAACTGTTTTTT. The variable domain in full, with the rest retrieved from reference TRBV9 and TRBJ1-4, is DSGVTQTPKHLITATGQRVTLRCSPRSGDLSVYWYQQSLDQGLQFLIQYYNGEERAKGNILERFSAQQFPDLHSELNLSSLELGDSALYFCASSVDSGDQVNEKLFFGSGTQLSVL.